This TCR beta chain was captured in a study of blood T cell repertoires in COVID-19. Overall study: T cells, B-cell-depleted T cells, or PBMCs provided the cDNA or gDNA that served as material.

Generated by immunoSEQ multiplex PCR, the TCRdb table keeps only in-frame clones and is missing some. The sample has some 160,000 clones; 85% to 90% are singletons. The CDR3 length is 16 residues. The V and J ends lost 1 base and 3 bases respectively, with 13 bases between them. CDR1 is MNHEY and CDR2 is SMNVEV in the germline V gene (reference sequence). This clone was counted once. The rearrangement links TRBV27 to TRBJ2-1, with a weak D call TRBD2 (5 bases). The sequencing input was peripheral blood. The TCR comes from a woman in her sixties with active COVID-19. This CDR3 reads CASSLLANRHYNEQFF. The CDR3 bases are TGTGCCAGCAGTTTATTAGCGAACCGACACTACAATGAGCAGTTCTTC.